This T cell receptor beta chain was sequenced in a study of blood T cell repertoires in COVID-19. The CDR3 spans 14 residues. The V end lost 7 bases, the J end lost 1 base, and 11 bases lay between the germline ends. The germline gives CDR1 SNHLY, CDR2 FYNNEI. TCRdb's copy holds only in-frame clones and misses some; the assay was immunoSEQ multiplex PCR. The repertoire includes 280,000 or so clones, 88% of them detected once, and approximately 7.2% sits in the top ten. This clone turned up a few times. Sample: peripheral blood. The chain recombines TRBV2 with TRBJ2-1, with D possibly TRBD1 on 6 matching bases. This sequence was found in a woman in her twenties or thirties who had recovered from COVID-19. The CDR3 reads CASNQGFSYNEQFF. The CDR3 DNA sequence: TGTGCCAGCAACCAGGGGTTTTCCTACAATGAGCAGTTCTTC.